This TCR beta chain was sequenced for a study of regulatory T cells in long-lasting Graves disease. For the study at large: Graves' patients who were just diagnosed had used antithyroid drugs for under 3 months. The study, taken as a whole, reports: Favored usage of TRBV28, TRBJ1-2 and TRBJ2-5 was recorded in persistent disease.

Arm-PCR with iRepertoire HTBI primers amplified the CDR3 regions for these TCR beta libraries. TCRdb passed the multiplex PCR reads through MiXCR, listing each CDR3 protein once. The sample includes about 370,000 distinct CDR3 sequences, 15% to 17% of them seen just once. This CDR3 region has 12 residues. V lost 4 bases and J lost 7, with 10 bases in between. Per germline, CDR1 WNHNN and CDR2 SYGVQD (reference sequence). Time point defined: newly diagnosed GD, antithyroid drugs for less than 3 months. Generation of the TCR library employed RNA extracted from PBMCs. Patients with Graves' disease were diagnosed by American Thyroid Association guidelines. Recruitment took place at an endocrinology department in Xi'an, China. This clonotype was recorded at least ten times. No antigen is known for it.

The material sequenced was peripheral blood mononuclear cells (PBMCs), taken at new diagnosis, from a patient treated with antithyroid drugs. The receptor's source is a female donor with Graves disease. The chain couples TRBV10-1 to TRBJ1-1; possibly TRBD1 for D (5 bases). The DNA for the CDR3 is TGCGCCAGCAGTGGAGAGGGGAATGAAGCTTTCTTT. Residues: CASSGEGNEAFF.